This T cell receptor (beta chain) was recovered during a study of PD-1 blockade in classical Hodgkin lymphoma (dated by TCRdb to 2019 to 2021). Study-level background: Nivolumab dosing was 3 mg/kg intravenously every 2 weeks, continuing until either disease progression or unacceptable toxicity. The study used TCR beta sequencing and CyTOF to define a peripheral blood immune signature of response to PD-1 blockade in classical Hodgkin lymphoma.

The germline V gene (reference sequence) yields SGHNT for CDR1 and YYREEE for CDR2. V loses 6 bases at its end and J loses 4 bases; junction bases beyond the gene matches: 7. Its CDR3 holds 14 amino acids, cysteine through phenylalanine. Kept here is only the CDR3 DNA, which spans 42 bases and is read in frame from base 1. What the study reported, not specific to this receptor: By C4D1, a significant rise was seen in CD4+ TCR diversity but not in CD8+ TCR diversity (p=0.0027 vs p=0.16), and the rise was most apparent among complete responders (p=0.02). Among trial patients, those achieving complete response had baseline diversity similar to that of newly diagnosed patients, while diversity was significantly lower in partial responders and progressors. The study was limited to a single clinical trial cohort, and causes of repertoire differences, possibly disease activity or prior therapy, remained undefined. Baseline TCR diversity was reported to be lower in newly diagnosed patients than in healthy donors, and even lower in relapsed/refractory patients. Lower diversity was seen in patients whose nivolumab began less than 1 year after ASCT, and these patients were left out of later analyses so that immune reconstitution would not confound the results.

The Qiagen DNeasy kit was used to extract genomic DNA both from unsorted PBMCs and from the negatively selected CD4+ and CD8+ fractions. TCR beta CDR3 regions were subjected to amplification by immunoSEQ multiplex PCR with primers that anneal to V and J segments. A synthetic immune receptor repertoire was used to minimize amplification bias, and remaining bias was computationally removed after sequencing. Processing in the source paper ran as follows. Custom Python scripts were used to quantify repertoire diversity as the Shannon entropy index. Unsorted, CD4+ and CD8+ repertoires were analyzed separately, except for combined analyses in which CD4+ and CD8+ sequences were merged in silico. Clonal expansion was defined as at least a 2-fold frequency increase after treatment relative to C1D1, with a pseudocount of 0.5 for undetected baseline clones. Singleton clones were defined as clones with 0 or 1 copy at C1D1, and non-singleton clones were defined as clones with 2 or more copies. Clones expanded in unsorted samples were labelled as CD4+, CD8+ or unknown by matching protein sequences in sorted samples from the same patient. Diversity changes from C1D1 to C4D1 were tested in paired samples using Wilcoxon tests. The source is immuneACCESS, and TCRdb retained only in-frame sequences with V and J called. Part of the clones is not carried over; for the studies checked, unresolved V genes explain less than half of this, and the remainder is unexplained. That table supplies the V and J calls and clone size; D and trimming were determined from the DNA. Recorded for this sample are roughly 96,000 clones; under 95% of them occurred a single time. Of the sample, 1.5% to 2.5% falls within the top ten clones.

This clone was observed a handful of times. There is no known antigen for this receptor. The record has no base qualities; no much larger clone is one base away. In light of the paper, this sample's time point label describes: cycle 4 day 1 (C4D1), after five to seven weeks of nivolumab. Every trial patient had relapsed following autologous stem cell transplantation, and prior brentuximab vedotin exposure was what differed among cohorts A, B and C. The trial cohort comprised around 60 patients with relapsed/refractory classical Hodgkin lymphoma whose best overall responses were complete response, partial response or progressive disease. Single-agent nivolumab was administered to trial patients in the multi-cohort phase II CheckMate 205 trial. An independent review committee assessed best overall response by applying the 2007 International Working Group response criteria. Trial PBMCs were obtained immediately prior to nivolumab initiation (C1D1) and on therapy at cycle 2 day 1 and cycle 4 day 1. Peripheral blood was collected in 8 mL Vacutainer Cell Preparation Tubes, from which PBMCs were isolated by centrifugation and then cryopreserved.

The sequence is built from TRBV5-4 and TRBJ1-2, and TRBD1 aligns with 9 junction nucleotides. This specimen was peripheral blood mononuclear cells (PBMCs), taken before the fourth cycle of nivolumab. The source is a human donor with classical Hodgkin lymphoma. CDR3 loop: CASKGQGEVYGYTF. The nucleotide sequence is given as TGTGCCAGCAAGGGACAGGGTGAGGTCTATGGCTACACCTTC.